Listed below are T cell receptor beta chains from one sample, sequenced in a study of T cell changes during pregnancy in multiple sclerosis. Profiling relied on immunoSEQ multiplex PCR, and the TCRdb table lists in-frame clones only, not all of them. The repertoire includes tens of thousands of clones, roughly 92% of them detected once, and approximately 2% sits in the top ten. The starting material was peripheral blood, obtained in the second trimester of pregnancy. These receptor sequences come from a female donor in good health, enrolled as a control in a pregnancy study. Both conserved end residues are part of each CDR3. A D gene is named only where the DNA matches it firmly. Clone size, where shown, is once, few, many, or a class for clones that have expanded.

len,d_gene,abundance,v_gene,j_gene,CDR3aa,CDR3nt
11,TRBD2,-,TRBV30,TRBJ2-7,CAWSERGEQYF,TGTGCCTGGAGCGAGCGGGGCGAGCAGTACTTC
14,TRBD2,once,TRBV9,TRBJ2-5,CASSSTSGGETQYF,TGTGCCAGCAGCTCGACTAGCGGGGGAGAGACCCAGTACTTC
13,TRBD2,-,TRBV5-1,TRBJ2-4,CASSRREGNIQYF,TGCGCCAGCAGTAGGCGGGAGGGAAACATTCAGTACTTC
16,-,-,TRBV30,TRBJ1-2,CACVPPGTLVNYGYTF,TGTGCCTGCGTACCCCCCGGGACACTCGTTAACTATGGCTACACCTTC
14,-,-,TRBV28,TRBJ2-7,CASSFMGAYDEQYF,TGTGCCAGCAGTTTTATGGGGGCCTATGACGAGCAGTACTTC
13,-,-,TRBV7-2,TRBJ1-1,CASSFDGQGEAFF,TGTGCCAGCAGCTTTGATGGGCAAGGTGAAGCTTTCTTT
14,TRBD1,-,TRBV2,TRBJ1-2,CASSNTGGGYGYTF,TGTGCCAGCAGTAATACAGGGGGCGGCTATGGCTACACCTTC
15,TRBD1,-,TRBV9,TRBJ2-1,CASSVGTGQRDEQFF,TGTGCCAGCAGCGTAGGGACAGGGCAGAGGGATGAGCAGTTCTTC
13,-,-,TRBV6-6,TRBJ1-5,CASSPDRRRPQHF,TGTGCCAGCAGCCCCGACAGGCGAAGGCCCCAGCATTTT
13,TRBD1,-,TRBV19,TRBJ1-2,CASSPQDRVGYTF,TGTGCCAGTAGTCCCCAGGACAGGGTCGGCTACACCTTC